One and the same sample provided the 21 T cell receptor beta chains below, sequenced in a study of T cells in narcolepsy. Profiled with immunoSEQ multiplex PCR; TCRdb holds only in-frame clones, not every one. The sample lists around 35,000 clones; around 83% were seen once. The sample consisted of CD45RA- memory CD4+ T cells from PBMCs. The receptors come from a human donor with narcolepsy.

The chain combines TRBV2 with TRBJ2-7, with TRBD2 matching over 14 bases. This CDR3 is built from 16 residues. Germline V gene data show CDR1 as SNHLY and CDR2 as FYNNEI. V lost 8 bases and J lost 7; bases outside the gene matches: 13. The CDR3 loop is CASRDGAGTSGSEQYF. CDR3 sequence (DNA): TGTGCCAGCCGAGATGGAGCCGGGACTAGCGGGAGTGAGCAGTACTTC.

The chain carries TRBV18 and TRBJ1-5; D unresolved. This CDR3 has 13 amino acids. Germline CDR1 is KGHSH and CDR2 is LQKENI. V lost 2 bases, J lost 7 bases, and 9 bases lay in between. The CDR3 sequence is CASSPGVEQPQHF. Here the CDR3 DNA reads TGTGCCAGCTCACCAGGGGTTGAACAGCCCCAGCATTTT.

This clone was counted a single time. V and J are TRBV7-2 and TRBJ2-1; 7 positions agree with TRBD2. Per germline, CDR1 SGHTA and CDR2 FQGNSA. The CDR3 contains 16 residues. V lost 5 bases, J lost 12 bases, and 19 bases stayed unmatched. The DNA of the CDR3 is TGTGCCAGCAGCCAAGGGACTACTCAAGGGGCCTCCGCGCAGTTCTTC. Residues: CASSQGTTQGASAQFF.

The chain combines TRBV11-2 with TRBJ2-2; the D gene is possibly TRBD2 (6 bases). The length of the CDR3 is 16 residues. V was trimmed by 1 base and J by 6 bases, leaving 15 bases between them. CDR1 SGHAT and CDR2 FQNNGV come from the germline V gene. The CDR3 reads CASSLAAGGVSGELFF. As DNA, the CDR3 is TGTGCCAGCAGCTTAGCGGCGGGCGGGGTATCCGGGGAGCTGTTTTTT.

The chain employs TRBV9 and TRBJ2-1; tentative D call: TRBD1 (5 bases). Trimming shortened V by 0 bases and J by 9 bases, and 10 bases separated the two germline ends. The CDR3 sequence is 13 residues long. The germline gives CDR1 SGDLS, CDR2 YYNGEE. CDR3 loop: CASSVVGHGEQFF. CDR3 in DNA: TGTGCCAGCAGCGTAGTTGGACACGGTGAGCAGTTCTTC.

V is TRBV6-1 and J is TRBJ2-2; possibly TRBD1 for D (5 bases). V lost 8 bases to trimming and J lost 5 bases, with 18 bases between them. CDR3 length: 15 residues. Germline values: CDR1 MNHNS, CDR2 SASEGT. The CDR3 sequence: CASRTGRSFTGELFF. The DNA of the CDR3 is TGTGCCAGCCGAACAGGACGTAGCTTTACCGGGGAGCTGTTTTTT.

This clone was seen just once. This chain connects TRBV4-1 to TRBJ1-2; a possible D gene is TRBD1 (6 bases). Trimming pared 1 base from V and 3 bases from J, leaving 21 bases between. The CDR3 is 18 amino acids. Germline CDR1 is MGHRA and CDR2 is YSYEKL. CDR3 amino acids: CASSQVDLGAFDHYGYTF. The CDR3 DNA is TGCGCCAGCAGCCAAGTTGATTTGGGGGCATTCGACCACTATGGCTACACCTTC.

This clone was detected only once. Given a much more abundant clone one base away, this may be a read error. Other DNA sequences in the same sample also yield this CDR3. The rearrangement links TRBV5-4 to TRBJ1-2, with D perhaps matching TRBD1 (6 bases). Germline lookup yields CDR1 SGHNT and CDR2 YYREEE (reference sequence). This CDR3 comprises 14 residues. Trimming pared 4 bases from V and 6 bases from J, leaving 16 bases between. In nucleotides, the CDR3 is TGTGCCAGCAGCCAAGATAGGGACATCGATGGCTACACCTTC. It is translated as CASSQDRDIDGYTF.

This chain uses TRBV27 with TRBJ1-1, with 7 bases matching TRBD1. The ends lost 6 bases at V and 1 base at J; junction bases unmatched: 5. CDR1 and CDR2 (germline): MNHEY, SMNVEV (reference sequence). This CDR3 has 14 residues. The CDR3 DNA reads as TGTGCCAGCAGACTCCAGGGGGGGAACACTGAAGCTTTCTTT. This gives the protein CASRLQGGNTEAFF.

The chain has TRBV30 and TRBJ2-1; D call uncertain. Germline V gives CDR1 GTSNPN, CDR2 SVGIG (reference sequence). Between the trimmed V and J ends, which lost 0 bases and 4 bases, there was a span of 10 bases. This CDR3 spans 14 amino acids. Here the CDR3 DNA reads TGTGCCTGGAGTGTACCGATCGGGTACAATGAGCAGTTCTTC. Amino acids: CAWSVPIGYNEQFF.

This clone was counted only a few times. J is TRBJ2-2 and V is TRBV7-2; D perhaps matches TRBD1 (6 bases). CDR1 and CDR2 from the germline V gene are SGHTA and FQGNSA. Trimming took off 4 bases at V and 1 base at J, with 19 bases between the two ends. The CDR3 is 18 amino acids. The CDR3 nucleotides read TGTGCCAGCAGCTCAGGGTGGGGGCGGACGGTGAACACCGGGGAGCTGTTTTTT. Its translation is CASSSGWGRTVNTGELFF.

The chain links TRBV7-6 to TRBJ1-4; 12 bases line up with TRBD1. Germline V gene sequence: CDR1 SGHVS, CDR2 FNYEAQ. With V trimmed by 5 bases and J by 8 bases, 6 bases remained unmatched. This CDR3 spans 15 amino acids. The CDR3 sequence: CASSIGTGGQEKLFF. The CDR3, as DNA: TGTGCCAGCAGCATCGGGACAGGGGGCCAGGAAAAACTGTTTTTT.

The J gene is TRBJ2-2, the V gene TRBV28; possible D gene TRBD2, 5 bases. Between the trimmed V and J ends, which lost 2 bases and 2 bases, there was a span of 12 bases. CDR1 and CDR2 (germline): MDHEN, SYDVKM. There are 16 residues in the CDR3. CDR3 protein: CASSLSGNFNTGELFF. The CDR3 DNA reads TGTGCCAGCAGTTTAAGCGGTAACTTTAACACCGGGGAGCTGTTTTTT.

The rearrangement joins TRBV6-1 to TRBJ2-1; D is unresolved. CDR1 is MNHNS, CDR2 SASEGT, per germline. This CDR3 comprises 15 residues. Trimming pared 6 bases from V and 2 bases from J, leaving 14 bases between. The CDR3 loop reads CASSGILGPYNEQFF. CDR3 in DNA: TGTGCCAGCAGCGGTATCCTGGGCCCCTACAATGAGCAGTTCTTC.

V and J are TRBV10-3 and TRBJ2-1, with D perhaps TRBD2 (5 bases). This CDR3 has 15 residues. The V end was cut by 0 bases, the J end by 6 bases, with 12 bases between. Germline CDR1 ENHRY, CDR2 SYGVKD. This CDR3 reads CAISESEGWSNEQFF. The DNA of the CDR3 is TGTGCCATCAGTGAGTCTGAGGGATGGAGCAATGAGCAGTTCTTC.

The CDR3 sequence is CASSLAGSSYNEQFF. The CDR3 region has the DNA TGTGCCAGCAGCTTAGCTGGGAGCTCCTACAATGAGCAGTTCTTC. The chain recombines TRBV7-2 with TRBJ2-1, with D maybe TRBD2 (5 bases). Trimming shortened V by 0 bases and J by 0 bases, and 6 bases separated the two germline ends. The length of the CDR3 is 15 residues. Germline loops: CDR1 SGHTA, CDR2 FQGNSA. The full variable domain, in which reference TRBV7-2 and TRBJ2-1 provide the parts outside the CDR3, is GAGVSQSPSNKVTEKGKDVELRCDPISGHTALYWYRQSLGQGLEFLIYFQGNSAPDKSGLPSDRFSAERTGGSVSTLTIQRTQQEDSAVYLCASSLAGSSYNEQFFGPGTRLTVL.

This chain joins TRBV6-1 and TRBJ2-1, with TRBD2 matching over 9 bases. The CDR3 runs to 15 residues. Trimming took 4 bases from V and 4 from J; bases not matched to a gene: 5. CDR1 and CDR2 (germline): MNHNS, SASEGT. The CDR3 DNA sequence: TGTGCCAGCAGTGTTTCAGCGGGGGGTTACAATGAGCAGTTCTTC. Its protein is CASSVSAGGYNEQFF.

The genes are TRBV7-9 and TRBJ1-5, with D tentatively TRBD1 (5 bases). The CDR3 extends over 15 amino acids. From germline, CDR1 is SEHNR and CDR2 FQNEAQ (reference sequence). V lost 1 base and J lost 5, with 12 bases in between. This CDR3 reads CASSLGGQGHQPQHF. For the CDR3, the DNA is TGTGCCAGCAGCTTAGGAGGGCAGGGACATCAGCCCCAGCATTTT. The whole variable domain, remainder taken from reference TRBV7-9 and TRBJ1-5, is DTGVSQNPRHKITKRGQNVTFRCDPISEHNRLYWYRQTLGQGPEFLTYFQNEAQLEKSRLLSDRFSAERPKGSFSTLEIQRTEQGDSAMYLCASSLGGQGHQPQHFGDGTRLSIL.

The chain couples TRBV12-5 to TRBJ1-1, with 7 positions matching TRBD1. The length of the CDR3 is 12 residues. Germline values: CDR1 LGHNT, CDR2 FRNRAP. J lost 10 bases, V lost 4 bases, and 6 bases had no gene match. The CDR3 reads CASGSGTDRAFF. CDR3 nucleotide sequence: TGTGCTAGTGGTTCCGGGACAGACCGAGCTTTCTTT.

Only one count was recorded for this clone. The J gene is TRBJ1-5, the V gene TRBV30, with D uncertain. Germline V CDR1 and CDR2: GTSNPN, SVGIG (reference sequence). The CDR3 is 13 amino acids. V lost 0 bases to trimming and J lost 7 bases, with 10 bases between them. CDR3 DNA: TGTGCCTGGAGTGTATACGGGGAACAGCCCCAGCATTTT. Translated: CAWSVYGEQPQHF.

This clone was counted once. The CDR3 spells CAWRMTRLPLSYEQYF. The CDR3 DNA reads as TGTGCCTGGAGGATGACACGTCTCCCCCTCTCCTACGAGCAGTACTTC. The J gene is TRBJ2-7, the V gene TRBV30, with unresolved D. V lost 3 bases and J lost 0, with 18 bases in between. The length of the CDR3 is 16 residues. CDR1 and CDR2 (germline): GTSNPN, SVGIG (reference sequence).